Presented here are 10 T cell receptor beta chains from one specimen sequenced in a study of response to subunit inactivated influenza vaccine (dated by TCRdb to the late 2010s). The method was RT-PCR. The instrument was an Illumina HiSeq 2500. TCRdb ran its own pipeline on the public reads, namely fastp trimming at Q25 and MiXCR clone calling, and kept in-frame beta chains. Rows matching on CDR3 protein sequence are summarized as one entry with the most common DNA and genes. The sample records hundreds of thousands of distinct CDR3 sequences, about 7.6% of which are singletons. Of the sample, 10% to 15% falls within the top ten clones. This material consisted of PBMCs from blood, taken around 2 years after vaccination. These receptor sequences come from a man between 50 and 69 years old who received an inactivated influenza vaccine. Donor details come from another sample of the same person, matched by shared clones.

This clonotype showed up many times. CDR3 loop: CSVEYVPNTEAFF. The CDR3 region has the DNA TGCAGCGTTGAATATGTTCCAAACACTGAAGCTTTCTTT. This chain joins TRBV29-1 and TRBJ1-1; the D is unclear. V was cut by 2 bases and J by 2 bases, with 9 bases left in between. Germline CDR1 reads SQVTM; CDR2 reads ANQGSEA. CDR3 length: 13 amino acids.

V is TRBV5-4 and J is TRBJ2-7; the D gene is possibly TRBD2 (6 bases). CDR3 length: 13 amino acids. Germline lookup yields CDR1 SGHNT and CDR2 YYREEE (reference sequence). Deletions cut 4 bases from V and 5 bases from J, with 13 bases between. The CDR3 loop reads CASSNGRIDEQYF. CDR3 sequence (DNA): TGTGCCAGCAGCAATGGGAGGATCGACGAGCAGTACTTC.

This clonotype was detected only a few times. This rearrangement joins TRBV7-9 to TRBJ2-1; 8 bases align to TRBD2. V lost 5 bases, J lost 4 bases, and 10 bases stayed unmatched. The CDR3 contains 16 residues. Per germline, CDR1 SEHNR and CDR2 FQNEAQ (reference sequence). Here the CDR3 DNA reads TGTGCCAGCAGCCTCCCCCTCGGGAGGGAGTACAATGAGCAGTTCTTC. As protein: CASSLPLGREYNEQFF.

Only a few counts were recorded for this clonotype. The chain is built from TRBV29-1 and TRBJ2-3; 12 positions match TRBD1. In germline, CDR1 is SQVTM, CDR2 ANQGSEA. J gave up 5 bases and V 6 bases, and 6 bases lay outside the gene matches. The CDR3 has 14 residues. CDR3 sequence: CSVGRDRGQDTQYF. In nucleotides, the CDR3 is TGCAGCGTCGGACGGGACAGGGGGCAAGATACGCAGTATTTT.

This clonotype was seen many times. This rearrangement joins TRBV20-1 to TRBJ1-4; 8 nucleotides align to TRBD1. The ends lost 0 bases at V and 4 bases at J; junction bases unmatched: 10. Germline CDR1 DFQATT, CDR2 SNEGSKA (reference sequence). The CDR3 covers 17 residues. For the CDR3, the DNA is TGCAGTGCTAGAGATCTCGGCAGGGGGCTTGATAATGAAAAACTGTTTTTT. It encodes CSARDLGRGLDNEKLFF.

This clonotype was observed at least ten times. The V call is TRBV7-2, the J call TRBJ1-4, with D maybe TRBD1 (6 bases). Trimming removed 5 bases at V and 8 bases at J, with 18 bases between. The CDR3 is 15 amino acids. Germline CDR1 reads SGHTA; CDR2 reads FQGNSA. As DNA, the CDR3 is TGTGCCAGCAGCGTCCAGGGGAGACGAGAAGAAAAACTGTTTTTT. Protein: CASSVQGRREEKLFF.

CDR3 sequence reads: CASSLPPGGSYEQYF. CDR3 coding DNA: TGTGCCAGCAGTCTCCCTCCAGGGGGCTCCTACGAGCAGTACTTC. This chain joins TRBV28 and TRBJ2-7, with 7 bases lining up with TRBD1. CDR3 length: 15 amino acids. J was trimmed by 0 bases and V by 5 bases; bases with no gene match: 7. Germline lookup yields CDR1 MDHEN and CDR2 SYDVKM.

The chain has TRBV20-1 and TRBJ2-7; TRBD1 agrees at 7 bases. Germline V lookup: CDR1 DFQATT, CDR2 SNEGSKA (reference sequence). Unmatched junction bases numbered 9, after V lost 1 base and J lost 0 bases. The CDR3 length is 16 residues. In DNA form, the CDR3 reads TGCAGTGCTAGAGGTTCTCGACAGGGAAGCTCCTACGAGCAGTACTTC. This translates into CSARGSRQGSSYEQYF.

The table lists this clonotype with a few counts. This sequence joins TRBV29-1 and TRBJ1-1; the D gene is possibly TRBD1 (6 bases). The CDR3 extends over 13 amino acids. The V end lost 5 bases, the J end lost 1 base, and 11 bases lay between the germline ends. The germline CDR1 and CDR2 sequences are SQVTM and ANQGSEA. CDR3 nucleotide sequence: TGCAGCGTTAAGACAGGAGGGAACACTGAAGCTTTCTTT. As protein: CSVKTGGNTEAFF.

V is TRBV10-3 and J is TRBJ2-7, with D unresolved. Per germline, CDR1 ENHRY and CDR2 SYGVKD. The CDR3 extends over 13 amino acids. Trimming took 2 bases from V and 3 from J, leaving 8 bases between them. The CDR3: CAISEGSVYEQYF. The CDR3, as DNA: TGTGCCATCAGTGAGGGCAGCGTCTACGAGCAGTACTTC.